Listed here are 8 T cell receptor beta chains from one sample, sequenced in a study of control samples from healthy donors and cancer patients. The data were produced by immunoSEQ multiplex PCR, yet TCRdb's version contains in-frame clones alone and is incomplete. This sample yields more than 90,000 clones, of which roughly 91% are seen a single time; less than 8.5% belongs to the top ten. Sequencing was done on a sample of blood. The receptors come from a man aged 25-45 years in good health.

The chain is built from TRBV30 and TRBJ1-2; tentative D call: TRBD1 (5 bases). CDR3 length equals 14 residues. In germline, CDR1 is GTSNPN, CDR2 SVGIG (reference sequence). The V and J ends lost 3 bases and 6 bases respectively, with 17 bases between them. The CDR3 sequence: CAWRAHGGFNGYTF. The CDR3 bases are TGTGCCTGGAGGGCCCACGGGGGTTTCAATGGCTACACCTTC. The full variable domain, with the rest looked up from reference TRBV30 and TRBJ1-2, is SQTIHQWPATLVQPVGSPLSLECTVEGTSNPNLYWYRQAAGRGLQLLFYSVGIGQISSEVPQNLSASRPQDRQFILSSKKLLLSDSGFYLCAWRAHGGFNGYTFGSGTRLTVV.

The chain recombines TRBV2 with TRBJ1-1, with 8 positions matching TRBD1. The CDR3 sequence is 13 residues long. The V gene's germline CDR1 is SNHLY and CDR2 FYNNEI. With 10 bases clipped from V and 4 bases from J, the junction kept 8 bases outside the gene matches. In DNA, the CDR3 is TGTGCCACCGACAGGGGTTTGGGCACTGAAGCTTTCTTT. Translating it yields CATDRGLGTEAFF.

The chain uses TRBV7-9 and TRBJ1-2; tentative D call: TRBD1 (5 bases). The CDR3 has 16 amino acids. Germline V lookup: CDR1 SEHNR, CDR2 FQNEAQ (reference sequence). The V end lost 5 bases, the J end lost 0 bases, and 16 bases lay between the germline ends. The CDR3, as DNA: TGTGCCAGCAGCCGCCCGGGGGTCGGGGCTAACTATGGCTACACCTTC. It encodes CASSRPGVGANYGYTF.

The chain couples TRBV20-1 to TRBJ1-2; D remains unclear. The CDR3 is 10 amino acids. Germline lookup yields CDR1 DFQATT and CDR2 SNEGSKA (reference sequence). With 8 bases removed from V and 1 base from J, the gap between germline ends came to 5 bases. CDR3 DNA: TGCAGTACTTTTAACTATGGCTACACCTTC. It codes for CSTFNYGYTF.

The chain has TRBV11-2 and TRBJ2-7, with 10 nucleotides matching TRBD2. The CDR3 sequence is 15 residues long. V gave up 3 bases and J gave up 4 bases; unmatched junction bases: 6. Germline assignment: CDR1 SGHAT and CDR2 FQNNGV. The CDR3 nucleotides are TGTGCCAGCAGCTTGGCTAGCGGGGGAATTTACGAGCAGTACGTC. It translates to CASSLASGGIYEQYV.

The chain couples TRBV4-3 to TRBJ2-3; 8 bases are a match to TRBD1. Germline CDR1 and CDR2: LGHNA and YSLEER. The CDR3 consists of 15 residues. J gave up 1 base and V 3 bases, and 3 bases lay outside the gene matches. The CDR3 sequence is CASSQEGQGTDTQYF. The CDR3 DNA follows: TGCGCCAGCAGCCAGGAGGGACAGGGCACAGATACGCAGTATTTT.

The V and J genes are TRBV19 and TRBJ2-5; 9 bases agree with TRBD2. CDR1 and CDR2 from the germline V gene are LNHDA and SQIVND (reference sequence). The CDR3 covers 15 residues. The V gene end was trimmed by 1 base and the J gene end by 3 bases; junction bases not matched to a gene: 3. CDR3 region: CASSIGTSVKETQYF. The CDR3 DNA reads TGTGCCAGTAGTATAGGGACTAGCGTTAAAGAGACCCAGTACTTC. The full variable domain, completed using reference TRBV19 and TRBJ2-5, is DGGITQSPKYLFRKEGQNVTLSCEQNLNHDAMYWYRQDPGQGLRLIYYSQIVNDFQKGDIAEGYSVSREKKESFPLTVTSAQKNPTAFYLCASSIGTSVKETQYFGPGTRLLVL.

The CDR3 loop is CASSELQISGNTIYF. The CDR3 bases are TGTGCCAGCAGTGAACTACAAATTTCTGGAAACACCATATATTTT. This chain uses TRBV25-1 with TRBJ1-3, with no clear D. CDR1 is MGHDK and CDR2 is SYGVNS in the germline V gene. The CDR3 totals 15 residues. V was clipped by 2 bases and J by 1 base, with 9 bases between them.